These 2 T cell receptor beta chains originate from one sample sequenced in a study of response to subunit inactivated influenza vaccine. TCRdb used MiXCR to reprocess the RT-PCR reads, holding one entry per CDR3 protein. Altogether under 550,000 distinct CDR3 sequences are present, 6% to 9% being singletons, with the ten largest covering 10% to 15%. The material sequenced was PBMCs from blood, taken around 25 months after vaccination. These receptors were obtained from a man in his fifties or sixties who received an inactivated influenza vaccine.

CDR3 sequence reads: CATSDTGQQETQYF. DNA of the CDR3: TGTGCCACCAGTGATACTGGGCAACAAGAGACCCAGTACTTC. This rearrangement joins TRBV24-1 to TRBJ2-5; D is uncertain. The CDR3 runs 14 residues. V was trimmed by 3 bases and J by 2 bases, leaving 9 bases between them. CDR1 and CDR2 from the germline V gene are KGHDR and SFDVKD.

The chain carries TRBV7-2 and TRBJ1-2; 7 nucleotides align to TRBD1. CDR1 SGHTA and CDR2 FQGNSA come from the germline V gene. The CDR3 has 14 residues. V lost 3 bases, J lost 8 bases, and 9 bases stayed unmatched. DNA of the CDR3: TGTGCCAGCAGCTTGCTGACAGGGCCTGGCGGCTACACCTTC. Protein: CASSLLTGPGGYTF.